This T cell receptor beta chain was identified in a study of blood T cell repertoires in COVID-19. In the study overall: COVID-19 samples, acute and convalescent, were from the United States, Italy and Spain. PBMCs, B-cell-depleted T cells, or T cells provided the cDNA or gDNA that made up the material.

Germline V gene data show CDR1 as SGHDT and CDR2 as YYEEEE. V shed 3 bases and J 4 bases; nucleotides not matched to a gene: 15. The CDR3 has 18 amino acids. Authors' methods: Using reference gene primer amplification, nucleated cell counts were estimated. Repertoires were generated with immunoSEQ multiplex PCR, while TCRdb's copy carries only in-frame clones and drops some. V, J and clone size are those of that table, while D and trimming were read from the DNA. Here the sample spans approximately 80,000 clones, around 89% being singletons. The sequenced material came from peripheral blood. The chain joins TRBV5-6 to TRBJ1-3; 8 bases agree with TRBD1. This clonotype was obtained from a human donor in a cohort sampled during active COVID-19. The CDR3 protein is CASSSPGQGSFLGNTIYF. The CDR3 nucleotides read TGTGCCAGCAGCTCCCCTGGACAGGGATCTTTTCTGGGAAACACCATATATTTT.